This entry features one TCR beta chain sequence. Trimming took 6 bases from V and 7 from J, leaving 10 bases between them. This CDR3 region has 12 residues. Germline lookup yields CDR1 LNHDA and CDR2 SQIVND (reference sequence). Using immunoSEQ multiplex PCR, the repertoire was profiled, and TCRdb retains in-frame clones only, with some absent. Of about 250,000 clones in the sample, roughly 87% are singletons; the top ten hold 2% to 3%. These data originate in a study of blood T cell repertoires in COVID-19. Whole-study context: COVID-19 samples from acute and convalescent phases originated in the United States, Italy and Spain.

V usage is TRBV19 and J usage is TRBJ1-5, with D possibly matching TRBD1 (5 bases). Sequences were obtained from PBMCs or T cells enriched from blood (not recorded which). The receptor was derived from a woman aged 25 to 39 with acute COVID-19. The CDR3 bases are TGTGCCAGTAGGCCTCAGGGACAGCCCCAGCATTTT. Protein sequence: CASRPQGQPQHF.